One TCR beta chain is described in this entry. Its antigen specificity is not known. This may stem from a read error, because a much larger clone lies one nucleotide away. The CDR3 numbers 11 residues from cysteine through phenylalanine. Just CDR3 DNA is preserved here, 33 bases in frame from base 1. The germline V gene supplies CDR1 SQVTM and CDR2 ANQGSEA. The library was produced with PCR. This sample was sequenced with an Illumina HiSeq 2500. TCR library preparation used molecular barcoding, with unique molecular identifiers applied to normalize quantification of the TCRbeta repertoire. TCRdb ran its own pipeline on the public reads, namely fastp trimming at Q25 and MiXCR clone calling, and kept in-frame beta chains. CDR3 protein sequences are deduplicated, and each keeps its most common genes and DNA. The sample records about 230,000 distinct CDR3 sequences, approximately 12% of which are singletons. The biggest ten clones account for 2% to 3% of the sample.

The source of the sample is a study of T-cell reconstitution after alpha-beta-depleted transplantation in children (dated by TCRdb to the mid-2010s). Regarding the study in general: Using TCR repertoire profiling, the study quantitatively followed how T-cell immune reconstitution unfolded in children after TCRalphabeta/CD19-depleted allogeneic hematopoietic cell transplantation.

Recombination joined TRBV29-1 with TRBJ2-2, with TRBD2 perhaps the D gene, on 5 matching bases. The sequences come from PBMCs from the stem cell graft donor, collected from the stem cell graft. This sequence originates from a human donor who donated a stem cell graft to a child with acute lymphoblastic leukemia. At the DNA level, the sequence is TGCAGCGTTGAAAGGGCCGGGGAGCAGTTTTTT. Its product reads: CSVERAGEQFF.